The present entry profiles one T cell receptor beta chain with its context. What it binds is not known. TCRdb itself ran the RACE reads through MiXCR, one entry per CDR3 protein. Of around 67,000 distinct CDR3 sequences in the sample, over 6.5% were seen once. Trimming removed 1 base from V and 10 bases from J, with 11 bases in between. Germline V CDR1 and CDR2: SGHTA, FQGNSA. The CDR3 has 13 residues. This sample's time point: patch test 2, 6 weeks after DPC sensitization. Treatment specified: therapeutic diphenylcyclopropenone sensitization with weekly scalp DPC. At every patch-test visit, blood was drawn before the patch test was applied. This record belongs to a study of human T cells and chemical hapten exposure. Study results and caveats: Sensitization with DPC brought no change to TCRs above 1 in 1000 in frequency.

This TCR was recovered from a woman between 45 and 65 years old with alopecia areata. Some clones in this sample may be carry-over from other donors' samples. The rearrangement joins TRBV7-2 to TRBJ2-1; tentative D call: TRBD2 (6 bases). Here the sequenced sample was whole blood, taken in connection with sensitization to the hapten diphenylcyclopropenone (DPC). The CDR3 is CASSLEPLAEQFF. The CDR3 DNA reads as TGTGCCAGCAGCTTAGAGCCCCTAGCGGAGCAGTTCTTC.